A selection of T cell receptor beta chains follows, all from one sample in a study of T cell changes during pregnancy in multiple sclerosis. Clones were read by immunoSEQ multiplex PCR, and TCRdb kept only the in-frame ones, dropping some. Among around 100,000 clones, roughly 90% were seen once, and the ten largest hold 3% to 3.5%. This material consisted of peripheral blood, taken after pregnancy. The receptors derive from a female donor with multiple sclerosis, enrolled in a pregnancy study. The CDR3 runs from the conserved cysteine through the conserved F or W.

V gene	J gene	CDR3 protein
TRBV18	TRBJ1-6	CASSPAPGFNSPLHF
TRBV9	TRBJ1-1	CASSVDGTQNTEAFF
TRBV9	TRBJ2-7	CASSVGGMGYEQYF
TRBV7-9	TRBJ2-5	CASSPQGRETQYF
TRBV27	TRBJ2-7	CASAKEPGIIYEQYF
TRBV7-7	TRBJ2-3	CASTRSLDGADTQYF
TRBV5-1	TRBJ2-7	CASSSLGDRGRNEQYF
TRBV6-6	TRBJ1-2	CASSFRVDGYTF
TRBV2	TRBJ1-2	CASSSWEQGSRYGYTF
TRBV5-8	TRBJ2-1	CASSRGIQRLNEQFF
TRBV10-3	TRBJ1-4	CAISESMREKLFF
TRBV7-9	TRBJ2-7	CASSTGTAYEQYF
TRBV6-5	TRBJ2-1	CASSWGLDNEQFF
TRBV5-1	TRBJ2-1	CASSLGQSPYNEQFF
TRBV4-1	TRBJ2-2	CASSQVTGSNTGELFF
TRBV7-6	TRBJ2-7	CASSSGREQYF
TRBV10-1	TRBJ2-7	CASSESGRHEQYF
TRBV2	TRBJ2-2	CASSESTGELFF
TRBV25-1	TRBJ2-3	CASSGLAGSTDTQYF
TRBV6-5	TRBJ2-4	CASSTGQGVGNIQYF
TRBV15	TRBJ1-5	CATSLSGKPQHF
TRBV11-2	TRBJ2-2	CASSLVTGGNTGELFF
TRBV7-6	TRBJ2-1	CASSPQWSGGAHEQFF
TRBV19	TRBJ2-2	CASSGTGAVGELFF
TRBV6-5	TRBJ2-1	CATTGTGNYNEQFF
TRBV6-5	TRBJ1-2	CASSPPGLAGKGYTF
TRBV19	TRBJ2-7	CASSAPSQVYEQYF
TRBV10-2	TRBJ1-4	CASSETGAANEKLFF
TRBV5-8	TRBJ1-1	CASSHAGLRDEAFF
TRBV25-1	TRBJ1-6	CASSATVNNSPLHF
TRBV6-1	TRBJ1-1	CASSPVPGGRAFF
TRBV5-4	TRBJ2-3	CASSKWGQGTDTQYF
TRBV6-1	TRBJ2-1	CASSEGLAGVRSYNEQFF
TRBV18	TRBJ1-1	CASSPIGLQIKNTEAFF
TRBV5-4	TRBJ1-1	CASSSPGNTEAFF
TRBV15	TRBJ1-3	CATSRVVGVSGNTIYF